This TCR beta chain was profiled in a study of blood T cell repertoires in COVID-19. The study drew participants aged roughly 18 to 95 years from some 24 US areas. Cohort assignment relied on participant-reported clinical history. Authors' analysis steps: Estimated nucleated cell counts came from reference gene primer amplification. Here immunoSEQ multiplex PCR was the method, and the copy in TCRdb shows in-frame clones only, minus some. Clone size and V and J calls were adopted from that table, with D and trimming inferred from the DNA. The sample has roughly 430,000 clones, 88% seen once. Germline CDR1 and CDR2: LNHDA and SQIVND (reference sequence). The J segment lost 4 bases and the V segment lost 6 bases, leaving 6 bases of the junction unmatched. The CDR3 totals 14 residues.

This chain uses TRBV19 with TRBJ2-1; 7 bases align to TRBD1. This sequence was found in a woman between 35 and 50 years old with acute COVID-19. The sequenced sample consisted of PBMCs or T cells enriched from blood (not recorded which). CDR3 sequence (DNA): TGTGCCAGTAGCCGGACAGGAATATACAATGAGCAGTTCTTC. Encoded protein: CASSRTGIYNEQFF.